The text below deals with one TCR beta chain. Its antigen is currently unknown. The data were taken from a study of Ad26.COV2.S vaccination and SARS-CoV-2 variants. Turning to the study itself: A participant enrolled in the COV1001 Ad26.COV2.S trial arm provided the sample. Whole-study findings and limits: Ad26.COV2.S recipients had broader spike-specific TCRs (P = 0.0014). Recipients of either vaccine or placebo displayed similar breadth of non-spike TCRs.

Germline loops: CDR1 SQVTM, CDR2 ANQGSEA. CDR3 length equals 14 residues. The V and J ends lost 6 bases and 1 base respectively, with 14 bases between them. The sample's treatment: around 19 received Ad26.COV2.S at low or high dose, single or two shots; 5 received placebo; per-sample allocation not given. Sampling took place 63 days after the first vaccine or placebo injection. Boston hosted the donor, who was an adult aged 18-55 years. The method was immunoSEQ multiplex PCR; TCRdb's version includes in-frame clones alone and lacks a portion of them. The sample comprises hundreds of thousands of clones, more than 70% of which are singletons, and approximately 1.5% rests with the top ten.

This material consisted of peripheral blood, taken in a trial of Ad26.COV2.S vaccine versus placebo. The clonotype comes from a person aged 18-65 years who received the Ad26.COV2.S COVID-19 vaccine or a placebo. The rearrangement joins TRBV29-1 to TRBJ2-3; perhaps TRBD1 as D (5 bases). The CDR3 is CSVAATVRTDTQYF. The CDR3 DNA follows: TGCAGCGTCGCCGCGACAGTTCGCACAGATACGCAGTATTTT.